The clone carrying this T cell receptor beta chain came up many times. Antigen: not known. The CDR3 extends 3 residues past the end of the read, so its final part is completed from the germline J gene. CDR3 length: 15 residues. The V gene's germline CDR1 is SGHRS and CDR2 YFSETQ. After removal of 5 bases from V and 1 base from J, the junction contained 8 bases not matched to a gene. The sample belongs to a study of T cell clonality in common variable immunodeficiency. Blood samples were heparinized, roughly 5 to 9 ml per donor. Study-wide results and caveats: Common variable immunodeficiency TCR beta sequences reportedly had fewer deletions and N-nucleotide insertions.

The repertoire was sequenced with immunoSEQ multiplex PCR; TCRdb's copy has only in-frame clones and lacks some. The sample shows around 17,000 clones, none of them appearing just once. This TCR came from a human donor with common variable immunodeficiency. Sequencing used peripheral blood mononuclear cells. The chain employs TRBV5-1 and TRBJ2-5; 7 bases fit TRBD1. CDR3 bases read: TGCGCCAGCAGAAATACAGGGGCGGCCCAAGAGACC. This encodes CASRNTGAAQET. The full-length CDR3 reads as CASRNTGAAQETQYF.